This TCR beta chain was sequenced for a study of cytomegalovirus exposure and HLA in healthy donors. For the study at large: The 110 million or so unique TCR beta sequences, from some 170 million T cells, were found by an earlier analysis.

Broader study findings: In an earlier analysis, most TCR beta V segments were productive about 87% or about 30% of the time.

With 60 Vbeta and 13 Jbeta primers, the PCR was carried out. Profiling relied on immunoSEQ multiplex PCR, and the TCRdb table lists in-frame clones only, not all of them. The sample table includes around 75,000 clones. The germline gives CDR1 SGHTA, CDR2 FQGNSA. The CDR3 totals 14 residues. The V segment lost 3 bases and the J segment 6 bases; nucleotides outside the gene matches: 7. About this clone: Its specificity is not known.

The receptor was isolated from a man aged 35 to 55 in good health and CMV-seronegative. The J gene is TRBJ2-7, the V gene TRBV7-2; 8 bases are a match to TRBD2. Sequencing was carried out using PBMCs. The CDR3 reads CASSFTGLGSEQYF. CDR3 bases: TGTGCCAGCAGCTTTACGGGACTAGGGAGCGAGCAGTACTTC. Supplemented by reference TRBV7-2 and TRBJ2-7, the full variable domain reads GAGVSQSPSNKVTEKGKDVELRCDPISGHTALYWYRQSLGQGLEFLIYFQGNSAPDKSGLPSDRFSAERTGGSVSTLTIQRTQQEDSAVYLCASSFTGLGSEQYFGPGTRLTVT.